This TCR beta chain emerged from a study of STAT3 mutations in large granular lymphocyte leukemia. Study information: Among longitudinally sequenced T-LGLL patients, roughly half had canonical activating STAT3 mutations detected. Study-wide findings and caveats: Clonal expansion was inferred from other time points because no sample existed at each clone's first appearance. At least one immunodominant TCR beta clonotype appeared in every T-cell large granular lymphocyte leukemia patient.

Average productive template count per sample was 40,000 to 45,000. Using immunoSEQ multiplex PCR, the repertoire was profiled, and TCRdb retains in-frame clones only, with some absent. Here the sample spans tens of thousands of clones, about 74% being singletons. V shed 0 bases and J 1 base; nucleotides not matched to a gene: 5. This CDR3 comprises 16 residues. Germline-derived CDR1 and CDR2 are KGHSH and LQKENI. This clone was counted a single time. Its antigen is still unknown. The receptor comes from a woman aged 45 to 65 with T-cell large granular lymphocyte leukemia. Some clones in this sample may be carry-over from other donors' samples. The rearrangement links TRBV18 to TRBJ2-7, with 8 bases that match TRBD2. Sequencing used peripheral blood mononuclear cells. CDR3 amino acids: CASSPPGGRSSYEQYF. The CDR3 DNA is TGTGCCAGCTCACCACCTGGCGGGAGGTCATCCTACGAGCAGTACTTC.